Listed here are 6 T cell receptor beta chains from one sample, sequenced in a study of T-cell reconstitution after alpha-beta-depleted transplantation in children. Unique molecular identifiers tagged the TCRbeta library. TCRdb re-analysed the PCR reads in MiXCR, keeping a single row per CDR3 protein. This sample has some 600,000 distinct CDR3 sequences, with around a sixth found just once. The sequences come from PBMCs from the stem cell graft donor, collected from the stem cell graft. The receptors were sampled from a human donor who donated a stem cell graft to a child with acute myeloid leukemia.

This clonotype showed up just a few times. The rearrangement joins TRBV27 to TRBJ1-3; 8 positions agree with TRBD1. The CDR3 runs to 17 residues. After removal of 6 bases from V and 0 bases from J, the junction contained 10 bases not matched to a gene. From germline, CDR1 is MNHEY and CDR2 SMNVEV (reference sequence). The CDR3: CASSRQGRPGSGNTIYF. DNA for the CDR3: TGTGCCAGCAGCCGACAGGGGCGTCCGGGCTCTGGAAACACCATATATTTT.

V and J are TRBV6-1 and TRBJ1-4; D possibly corresponds to TRBD1 (5 bases). V was shortened by 11 bases and J by 0 bases, with 16 bases between the two germline ends. Germline V gives CDR1 MNHNS, CDR2 SASEGT. This CDR3 is built from 15 residues. DNA of the CDR3: TGTGCCTCCGAAGAGAGGGGACCAACTAATGAAAAACTGTTTTTT. Its translation is CASEERGPTNEKLFF.

This chain links TRBV11-1 with TRBJ2-3, with 9 bases lining up with TRBD1. The V and J ends lost 1 base and 6 bases, in that order; junction bases with no gene match: 5. This CDR3 has 15 amino acids. Germline values: CDR1 SGHAT, CDR2 FQDESV (reference sequence). The CDR3 reads CASSLVTGGLDTQYF. As DNA, the CDR3 is TGTGCCAGCAGCTTAGTTACAGGGGGCCTGGATACGCAGTATTTT.

This clonotype was detected ten times or more. V gene TRBV5-5 combines with J gene TRBJ1-2; D may be TRBD1 (5 bases). CDR1 SGHKS and CDR2 YYEKEE come from the germline V gene (reference sequence). Trimming took 4 bases from V and 5 from J, leaving 15 bases between them. CDR3 length equals 14 residues. The CDR3 loop is CASSPTGTGYGYTF. Here the CDR3 DNA reads TGTGCCAGCAGCCCGACCGGGACGGGGTATGGCTACACCTTC.

In nucleotides, the CDR3 is TGTGCCAGCAGTCGGACAGGGGCAGGGGAGCTGTTTTTT. It yields the protein CASSRTGAGELFF. This chain uses TRBV6-2 or TRBV6-3 with TRBJ2-2, with 9 bases identical to TRBD1. V trimming: 5 bases; J trimming: 8 bases; junction bases outside the gene matches: 3. The germline gives CDR1 MNHEY, CDR2 SVGEGT. The length of the CDR3 is 13 residues.

The chain employs TRBV25-1 and TRBJ2-7; D may be TRBD2 (6 bases). This CDR3 contains 12 residues. Germline V CDR1 and CDR2: MGHDK, SYGVNS. Trimming stripped 6 bases from V and 4 bases from J, with 10 bases between. The CDR3 reads CASSRGFYEQYF. The CDR3 DNA reads as TGTGCCAGCAGCCGGGGGTTTTACGAGCAGTACTTC.